This T cell receptor beta chain was recovered during a study of control samples from healthy donors and cancer patients. Germline V gene data show CDR1 as SGHRS and CDR2 as YFSETQ. Trimming cost V 3 bases and J 3 bases; bases outside gene matches: 5. The length of the CDR3 is 14 residues. Sequencing was performed with immunoSEQ multiplex PCR; in TCRdb, only in-frame clones are kept and a portion is missing. The data show about 180,000 clones, nearly 90% seen once. Sequencing used blood. The receptor was isolated from a woman between 45 and 65 years old in good health. This chain uses TRBV5-1 with TRBJ2-5; TRBD1 aligns across 7 bases. DNA of the CDR3: TGCGCCAGCAGCTCTACCACAGGGGAAGAGACCCAGTACTTC. It translates to CASSSTTGEETQYF.